A single sample is the source of the 26 T cell receptor beta chains below, sequenced in a study of a mutant IDH1 vaccine in newly diagnosed glioma. Antigens of these TCRs are unknown. The assay was immunoSEQ multiplex PCR, and TCRdb's table has in-frame clones only and misses some. The repertoire holds fewer than 70,000 clones, with 70% to 90% as singletons. Time point noted: week 11, during vaccination. One vaccine dose held 300 ug of mutant IDH1 20-mer peptide and came with topical imiquimod. The material sequenced was PBMCs, taken from a glioma patient whose treatment included an IDH1 peptide vaccine. These receptors originate from a man aged 35 to 55 with glioma.

The chain recombines TRBV15 with TRBJ2-4; D possibly uses TRBD1 or TRBD2 (5 bases each). The CDR3 spans 14 residues. In germline, CDR1 is LNHNV, CDR2 YYDKDF (reference sequence). Trimming removed 1 base from V and 5 bases from J, with 9 bases in between. CDR3 in DNA: TGTGCCACCAGCAGAGGGATGGGACAAAACATTCAGTACTTC. Protein: CATSRGMGQNIQYF.

This rearrangement joins TRBV6-1 to TRBJ1-5; maybe TRBD1 (6 bases). Germline CDR1 is MNHNS and CDR2 is SASEGT. This CDR3 has 13 residues. The V end lost 8 bases, the J end lost 6 bases, and 14 bases lay between the germline ends. The CDR3, as DNA: TGTGCCAGCGCATCAACAGGGACTCAGCCCCAGCATTTT. It is translated as CASASTGTQPQHF.

The table lists this clone with a count of one. The V and J genes are TRBV18 and TRBJ1-1; D not certain. This CDR3 has 13 amino acids. Germline V CDR1 and CDR2: KGHSH, LQKENI. V was pared by 5 bases and J by 4 bases, with 11 bases between. The DNA of the CDR3 is TGTGCCAGCTCATCTGCGCACGGCACTGAAGCTTTCTTT. Protein: CASSSAHGTEAFF.

The rearrangement links TRBV28 to TRBJ2-7; D remains unclear. Germline V gene sequence: CDR1 MDHEN, CDR2 SYDVKM. This CDR3 has 12 residues. V was shortened by 8 bases and J by 2 bases, with 10 bases between the two germline ends. CDR3: CASGYEPYEQYF. The CDR3 nucleotides read TGTGCCAGCGGCTACGAGCCCTACGAGCAGTACTTC. Full variable domain (remainder filled in from reference TRBV28 and TRBJ2-7): DVKVTQSSRYLVKRTGEKVFLECVQDMDHENMFWYRQDPGLGLRLIYFSYDVKMKEKGDIPEGYSVSREKKERFSLILESASTNQTSMYLCASGYEPYEQYFGPGTRLTVT.

The chain is built from TRBV5-8 and TRBJ2-1; D is uncertain. Germline values: CDR1 SGHTS, CDR2 YDEGEE. This CDR3 comprises 16 residues. Deletions cut 3 bases from V and 5 bases from J, with 18 bases between. This CDR3 is CASSSPLWSVHNEQFF. The CDR3 region has the DNA TGTGCCAGCAGCTCACCTCTGTGGAGCGTCCACAATGAGCAGTTCTTC.

This chain uses TRBV2 with TRBJ2-7; TRBD1 is a possible D gene (5 bases). V lost 5 bases and J lost 7, with 18 bases in between. The CDR3 runs to 14 residues. CDR1 is SNHLY, CDR2 FYNNEI, per germline. This CDR3 reads CASSKDSPLGEQYF. The CDR3, as DNA: TGTGCCAGCAGTAAAGACAGTCCCTTAGGGGAGCAGTACTTC.

The V and J genes are TRBV13 and TRBJ2-3; TRBD2 matches 14 bases. The trim removed 5 bases at V and 1 base at J, leaving 2 bases unmatched. This CDR3 has 16 amino acids. Germline CDR1 and CDR2: PRHDT and FYEKMQ (reference sequence). The CDR3: CASSQGLAGGTDTQYF. The CDR3 DNA sequence: TGTGCCAGCAGCCAGGGACTAGCGGGAGGCACAGATACGCAGTATTTT.

The chain joins TRBV6-6 to TRBJ1-6; 8 nucleotides align to TRBD1. The CDR3 has 14 residues. V was pared by 5 bases and J by 6 bases, with 3 bases of the junction left unmatched. Germline values: CDR1 MNHNY, CDR2 SVGAGI (reference sequence). CDR3 protein: CASSPGQGNSPLHF. CDR3 DNA sequence: TGTGCCAGCAGTCCTGGACAGGGTAATTCACCCCTCCACTTT.

The chain combines TRBV9 with TRBJ1-6; perhaps TRBD1 as D (5 bases). The CDR3 runs 14 residues. With 4 bases removed from V and 6 bases from J, the gap between germline ends came to 11 bases. CDR1 is SGDLS, CDR2 YYNGEE, per germline. CDR3 in DNA: TGTGCCAGCAGCCGGGGGGACGGTAATTCACCCCTCCACTTT. Its protein is CASSRGDGNSPLHF.

The chain recombines TRBV29-1 with TRBJ1-2; TRBD1 matches at 9 bases. This CDR3 has 16 amino acids. Germline V CDR1 and CDR2: SQVTM, ANQGSEA. After removal of 4 bases from V and 3 bases from J, the junction contained 12 bases not matched to a gene. The CDR3 protein is CSVVIVGQGMDYGYTF. In DNA, the CDR3 is TGCAGCGTTGTTATCGTCGGACAGGGGATGGACTATGGCTACACCTTC.

By share, this clone ranks as medium-sized. DNA of the CDR3: TGCAGCGTTGAAAGGGGGGAGGGTTACGAGCAGTACTTC. Amino acid sequence: CSVERGEGYEQYF. The genes are TRBV29-1 and TRBJ2-7, with a tentative D call TRBD2 (7 bases). The V gene lost 2 bases and the J gene lost 4 bases, with 12 bases spanning the gap. CDR3 length equals 13 residues. Germline V gene lookup returns CDR1 SQVTM and CDR2 ANQGSEA.

This sequence joins TRBV7-2 and TRBJ1-4; 7 nucleotides align to TRBD1. This CDR3 region has 15 residues. Germline lookup yields CDR1 SGHTA and CDR2 FQGNSA. V trimming: 1 base; J trimming: 7 bases; junction bases outside the gene matches: 6. CDR3 DNA sequence: TGTGCCAGCAGCTTAGAAAGGGGGCAGTTTGAAAAACTGTTTTTT. It is translated as CASSLERGQFEKLFF.

This chain links TRBV5-1 with TRBJ2-7; D is unclear. The germline V gene encodes CDR1 SGHRS and CDR2 YFSETQ. V lost 0 bases to trimming and J lost 3 bases, with 16 bases between them. The CDR3 consists of 16 residues. As DNA, the CDR3 is TGCGCCAGCAGCTTGGCCGTCAGGATTTGGCGCTACGAGCAGTACGTC. This encodes CASSLAVRIWRYEQYV.

This chain uses TRBV10-3 with TRBJ1-6; 7 positions match TRBD1. Germline V CDR1 and CDR2: ENHRY, SYGVKD. CDR3 length: 14 amino acids. With 4 bases clipped from V and 4 bases from J, the junction kept 1 base outside the gene matches. CDR3 loop: CAISGTGYNSPLHF. CDR3 DNA sequence: TGTGCCATCAGTGGGACAGGTTATAATTCACCCCTCCACTTT.

The V gene is TRBV5-4, the J gene TRBJ2-7; D is unresolved. This CDR3 spans 13 amino acids. Germline loops: CDR1 SGHNT, CDR2 YYREEE (reference sequence). With 4 bases removed from V and 0 bases from J, the gap between germline ends came to 8 bases. This chain's CDR3 is CASSRWSSYEQYF. As DNA, the CDR3 is TGTGCCAGCAGCCGGTGGTCCTCCTACGAGCAGTACTTC.

This rearrangement joins TRBV28 to TRBJ2-7; the D is unclear. Germline V gene sequence: CDR1 MDHEN, CDR2 SYDVKM. The CDR3 covers 11 residues. The germline V and J ends were trimmed by 6 bases and 4 bases, with 7 bases remaining between them. In DNA, the CDR3 is TGTGCCAGCAGCTTGGGGTACGAGCAGTACTTC. Amino acid sequence: CASSLGYEQYF.

The genes are TRBV7-2 and TRBJ2-3; 9 bases agree with TRBD2. The CDR3 covers 16 residues. With V trimmed by 2 bases and J by 4 bases, 7 bases remained unmatched. Germline-derived CDR1 and CDR2 are SGHTA and FQGNSA. In nucleotides, the CDR3 is TGTGCCAGCAGCTTAAGGTGGCGGGAGGGCGCAGATACGCAGTATTTT. This codes for CASSLRWREGADTQYF. Full variable domain (missing parts from reference TRBV7-2 and TRBJ2-3): GAGVSQSPSNKVTEKGKDVELRCDPISGHTALYWYRQSLGQGLEFLIYFQGNSAPDKSGLPSDRFSAERTGGSVSTLTIQRTQQEDSAVYLCASSLRWREGADTQYFGPGTRLTVL.

The chain carries TRBV19 and TRBJ1-3; D might be TRBD1 (5 bases). V lost 3 bases to trimming and J lost 0 bases, with 9 bases between them. The CDR3 contains 15 residues. Germline V gene data show CDR1 as LNHDA and CDR2 as SQIVND (reference sequence). CDR3 DNA: TGTGCCAGTAGTATGGAGGGGCTCTCTGGAAACACCATATATTTT. Protein: CASSMEGLSGNTIYF.

The rearrangement joins TRBV30 to TRBJ1-1; D gene ambiguous. V was cut by 8 bases and J by 1 base, with 14 bases left in between. CDR1 and CDR2 (germline): GTSNPN, SVGIG (reference sequence). The CDR3 length is 13 residues. In DNA, the CDR3 is TGTGCCCAAGCAAGGTCGACGAACACTGAAGCTTTCTTT. Its translation is CAQARSTNTEAFF.

V gene TRBV2 combines with J gene TRBJ2-1, with unresolved D. V lost 5 bases to trimming and J lost 8 bases, with 16 bases between them. Germline-derived CDR1 and CDR2 are SNHLY and FYNNEI. This CDR3 has 14 amino acids. The CDR3 sequence: CASSRSSDGHEQFF. For the CDR3, the DNA is TGTGCCAGCAGTCGGTCCAGCGACGGGCATGAGCAGTTCTTC.

This chain links TRBV5-1 with TRBJ2-2, with 7 bases fitting TRBD2. J lost 4 bases, V lost 2 bases, and 5 bases had no gene match. The CDR3 has 15 amino acids. Germline CDR1 and CDR2: SGHRS and YFSETQ. In nucleotides, the CDR3 is TGCGCCAGCAGCTTTCAGGGAGGGCTCACCGGGGAGCTGTTTTTT. It encodes CASSFQGGLTGELFF.

CDR3 bases: TGCGCCAGCAGCTTGTTACAGGGGGTCCAAGAGACCCAGTACTTC. This gives the protein CASSLLQGVQETQYF. This chain links TRBV5-1 with TRBJ2-5, with 8 bases that match TRBD1. Unmatched junction bases numbered 3, after V lost 1 base and J lost 1 base. The CDR3 runs to 15 residues. Germline V gene sequence: CDR1 SGHRS, CDR2 YFSETQ.

The chain is built from TRBV5-4 and TRBJ1-6; D gene unclear. The germline V gene encodes CDR1 SGHNT and CDR2 YYREEE (reference sequence). The CDR3 loop spans 14 amino acids. V was shortened by 4 bases and J by 7 bases, with 12 bases between the two germline ends. CDR3: CASSPSPGNSPLHF. The CDR3 region has the DNA TGTGCCAGCAGCCCTTCTCCGGGGAATTCACCCCTCCACTTT.

The chain has TRBV27 and TRBJ1-1; D gene uncertain. CDR3 length: 13 residues. V lost 5 bases and J lost 0, with 7 bases in between. In germline, CDR1 is MNHEY, CDR2 SMNVEV (reference sequence). Here the CDR3 reads CASSVAVNTEAFF. The CDR3 DNA sequence: TGTGCCAGCAGTGTAGCCGTGAACACTGAAGCTTTCTTT.

The V gene is TRBV28, the J gene TRBJ2-1, with 9 bases matching TRBD2. CDR1 is MDHEN, CDR2 SYDVKM, per germline. The CDR3 consists of 11 residues. The V segment lost 6 bases and the J segment 14 bases; nucleotides outside the gene matches: 5. Written as DNA, the CDR3 is TGTGCCAGCAGAGATAGCGGGAGAGAGTTCTTC. Translating gives CASRDSGREFF.

This chain uses TRBV11-3 with TRBJ2-1; no clear D. Germline V CDR1 and CDR2: SGHNT, YENEEA. This CDR3 is built from 14 residues. The V and J ends lost 3 bases and 0 bases respectively, with 6 bases between them. CDR3 nucleotides: TGTGCCAGCAGCTTTGACTCCTCCTACAATGAGCAGTTCTTC. Its protein product is CASSFDSSYNEQFF.